These 20 T cell receptor beta chains share one sample of origin, sequenced in a study of T cells in Graves' hyperthyroidism and ophthalmopathy. Amplification yielded TCR beta CDR3 regions, with RNA transcripts as the source. During a first-round RT-PCR of the TCR CDR3, the HTBI primer set was used. Each CDR3 protein is one row after TCRdb ran MiXCR on the multiplex PCR reads. The top ten hold 3.7% of the sample, which has a few hundred thousand distinct CDR3 sequences, approximately 19% seen once. The material sequenced was blood. All receptors derive from a woman aged 18-35 years with Graves' hyperthyroidism.

This clonotype has at least ten counts. The V call is TRBV29-1, the J call TRBJ1-1; 9 nucleotides match TRBD1. CDR3 length: 15 residues. J gave up 6 bases and V 4 bases, and 12 bases lay outside the gene matches. Germline assignment: CDR1 SQVTM and CDR2 ANQGSEA. CDR3 bases: TGCAGCGTTGGTCCCGGTAGGACAGGGGAGCCTGAAGCTTTCTTT. Translating gives CSVGPGRTGEPEAFF.

The genes are TRBV19 and TRBJ1-3, with D unclear. V lost 6 bases to trimming and J lost 9 bases, with 15 bases between them. The CDR3 is made up of 13 amino acids. CDR1 LNHDA and CDR2 SQIVND come from the germline V gene (reference sequence). CDR3 bases: TGTGCCAGTAGCCAGGAACGGGAGGGCACCATATATTTT. Translation: CASSQEREGTIYF.

There are a few counts of this clonotype. The J gene is TRBJ1-6, the V gene TRBV19, with D tentatively TRBD1 (6 bases). Looked up from germline, CDR1 is LNHDA and CDR2 is SQIVND (reference sequence). The V end was cut by 4 bases, the J end by 6 bases, with 10 bases between. The CDR3 has 14 amino acids. The CDR3 bases are TGTGCCAGTAGTAGGGGGCAGCTTAATTCACCCCTCCACTTT. Protein sequence: CASSRGQLNSPLHF.

This clonotype was seen repeatedly, ten times or more. V gene TRBV12-3 or TRBV12-4 combines with J gene TRBJ1-2; D is ambiguous. V lost 2 bases and J lost 6, with 10 bases in between. This CDR3 is 13 amino acids long. The CDR3 loop is CASSLFPGDGYTF. CDR3 DNA: TGTGCCAGCAGTTTATTCCCAGGCGATGGCTACACCTTC.

This clonotype was found many times. The chain couples TRBV2 to TRBJ1-2; the D gene is possibly TRBD1 (5 bases). CDR1 and CDR2 (germline): SNHLY, FYNNEI. V lost 7 bases and J lost 3, with 6 bases in between. The CDR3 is 11 residues long. The CDR3 DNA reads TGTGCCAGCACCAGGGACTATGGCTACACCTTC. This codes for CASTRDYGYTF.

This clonotype was counted ten times or more. The CDR3 loop is CASSPGPRPYEQYF. In DNA form, the CDR3 reads TGTGCCAGCAGTCCGGGACCGAGACCCTACGAGCAGTACTTC. J is TRBJ2-7 and V is TRBV6-5; either TRBD1 or TRBD2 may supply D (5 bases each). The CDR3 contains 14 residues. Trimming left V 5 bases short and J 2 bases short, with 13 bases between. CDR1 is MNHEY and CDR2 is SVGAGI in the germline V gene.

This clonotype was observed many times. This chain uses TRBV6-5 with TRBJ2-5, with TRBD2 matching 14 bases. V trimming: 6 bases; J trimming: 4 bases; junction bases outside the gene matches: 7. The CDR3 runs 16 residues. Per the germline V gene, CDR1 is MNHEY and CDR2 is SVGAGI. CDR3 DNA: TGTGCCAGCAGCAACCGACTAGCGGGGGGGCGAGAGACCCAGTACTTC. Translated, it gives CASSNRLAGGRETQYF.

Many counts were recorded for this clonotype. The chain links TRBV12-3 or TRBV12-4 to TRBJ1-2; the D is unclear. V lost 6 bases and J 2 bases, leaving 13 bases between the germline ends. The CDR3 totals 14 residues. CDR3 DNA sequence: TGTGCCAGCAGATCGACCGGGAGGAACTATGGCTACACCTTC. This codes for CASRSTGRNYGYTF.

In its sample, this clonotype was seen many times. The chain combines TRBV11-2 with TRBJ2-7; a possible D gene is TRBD2 (5 bases). CDR1 is SGHAT, CDR2 FQNNGV, per germline. Trimming stripped 5 bases from V and 3 bases from J, with 14 bases between. The CDR3 runs 14 residues. The CDR3 DNA reads TGTGCCAGCAGCCCACGGGGTGGGGACTACGAGCAGTACTTC. It is translated as CASSPRGGDYEQYF.

Ten or more counts support this clonotype. V usage is TRBV7-2 and J usage is TRBJ1-6; D gene unclear. The ends were cut back, 3 bases at V and 1 base at J, with 7 bases in the middle. In germline, CDR1 is SGHTA, CDR2 FQGNSA. This CDR3 region has 15 residues. The CDR3 loop is CASSFKGSYNSPLHF. CDR3 sequence (DNA): TGTGCCAGCAGCTTTAAGGGATCCTATAATTCACCCCTCCACTTT.

This clonotype was recorded many times. The CDR3 protein is CASSSPLGRYGYTF. CDR3 nucleotide sequence: TGTGCCAGCAGCTCGCCATTAGGACGCTATGGCTACACCTTC. The chain links TRBV5-8 to TRBJ1-2; D gene ambiguous. This CDR3 comprises 14 residues. The germline gives CDR1 SGHTS, CDR2 YDEGEE. With 3 bases removed from V and 4 bases from J, the gap between germline ends came to 13 bases.

This clonotype was counted ten times or more. A read error may produce the germline difference seen at one junction end. J is TRBJ2-7 and V is TRBV27; 7 nucleotides align to TRBD1. This CDR3 has 12 amino acids. Germline assignment: CDR1 MNHEY and CDR2 SMNVEV (reference sequence). The CDR3 coding sequence is TGTACCAGCCGGGACAGAACCTACGAGCAGTACTTC. It yields the protein CTSRDRTYEQYF.

This clonotype was seen at least ten times. This chain uses TRBV20-1 with TRBJ1-6, with a tentative D call TRBD1 (5 bases). CDR1 and CDR2 (germline): DFQATT, SNEGSKA (reference sequence). V gave up 7 bases and J gave up 9 bases, with 13 bases separating them. The CDR3 runs to 12 residues. CDR3 DNA sequence: TGCAGTGTGGGTCAGGGAAGTTCACCCCTCCACTTT. The encoded protein is CSVGQGSSPLHF.

This clonotype was observed many times. This sequence joins TRBV25-1 and TRBJ2-7; a weak D match, TRBD2 (6 bases). Trimming left V 2 bases short and J 7 bases short, with 15 bases between. This CDR3 is built from 14 residues. Germline loops: CDR1 MGHDK, CDR2 SYGVNS. In DNA, the CDR3 is TGTGCCAGCAGTGAAATTGGGGACTCTTGGGAGCAGTACTTC. Its translation: CASSEIGDSWEQYF.

The chain carries TRBV20-1 and TRBJ2-7; D assignment may be TRBD1 or TRBD2 (5 bases each). Trimming removed 1 base from V and 3 bases from J, with 13 bases in between. The length of the CDR3 is 14 residues. Germline values: CDR1 DFQATT, CDR2 SNEGSKA (reference sequence). In nucleotides, the CDR3 is TGCAGTGCTAGAGGTCTGGGGGAGTACTACGAGCAGTACTTC. Encoded protein: CSARGLGEYYEQYF.

This clonotype was counted between two and nine times. CDR3 in amino acids: CASRVPLQGSGAFF. CDR3 bases: TGTGCCAGCAGAGTTCCCCTACAGGGGTCGGGAGCTTTCTTT. V usage is TRBV28 and J usage is TRBJ1-1, with 7 positions matching TRBD1. V shed 6 bases, J shed 10 bases, and the junction held 14 bases outside the gene matches. The CDR3 contains 14 residues. CDR1 and CDR2 from the germline V gene are MDHEN and SYDVKM. Based on the CDR3 plus reference TRBV28 and TRBJ1-1, the full variable domain is DVKVTQSSRYLVKRTGEKVFLECVQDMDHENMFWYRQDPGLGLRLIYFSYDVKMKEKGDIPEGYSVSREKKERFSLILESASTNQTSMYLCASRVPLQGSGAFFGQGTRLTVV.

Many counts were recorded for this clonotype. This may be a read error, as it is one base from a much larger clone. This chain joins TRBV6-5 and TRBJ1-1, with a tentative D call TRBD1 (6 bases). The CDR3 spans 15 residues. The germline gives CDR1 MNHEY, CDR2 SVGAGI. CDR3 residues: CASSLRTATNAEAFF. CDR3 coding DNA: TGTGCCAGCAGTTTAAGGACAGCAACGAACGCTGAAGCTTTCTTT.

Ten or more counts support this clonotype. This rearrangement joins TRBV6-4 to TRBJ2-7, with D uncertain. Germline V gene lookup returns CDR1 MRHNA and CDR2 SNTAGT. The CDR3 sequence is 16 residues long. The germline V and J ends were trimmed by 2 bases and 0 bases, with 14 bases remaining between them. CDR3 residues: CASSDVLSATSYEQYF. The CDR3 coding sequence is TGTGCCAGCAGTGACGTTCTCAGTGCTACCTCCTACGAGCAGTACTTC.

This clonotype was detected a few times. The chain carries TRBV10-3 and TRBJ1-1, with D tentatively TRBD1 (6 bases). CDR1 ENHRY and CDR2 SYGVKD come from the germline V gene. The length of the CDR3 is 11 residues. V lost 8 bases and J 6 bases, leaving 10 bases between the germline ends. CDR3 loop: CAIGQGSEAFF. The CDR3 DNA sequence: TGTGCCATCGGCCAGGGGTCTGAAGCTTTCTTT.

Ten or more counts support this clonotype. This chain connects TRBV2 to TRBJ2-7, with 9 bases identical to TRBD1. Germline CDR1 SNHLY, CDR2 FYNNEI. There are 13 residues in the CDR3. V lost 8 bases to trimming and J lost 4 bases; unmatched junction nucleotides: 6. CDR3 region: CASDDRGVYEQYF. In nucleotides, the CDR3 is TGTGCCAGCGACGACAGGGGGGTTTACGAGCAGTACTTC.